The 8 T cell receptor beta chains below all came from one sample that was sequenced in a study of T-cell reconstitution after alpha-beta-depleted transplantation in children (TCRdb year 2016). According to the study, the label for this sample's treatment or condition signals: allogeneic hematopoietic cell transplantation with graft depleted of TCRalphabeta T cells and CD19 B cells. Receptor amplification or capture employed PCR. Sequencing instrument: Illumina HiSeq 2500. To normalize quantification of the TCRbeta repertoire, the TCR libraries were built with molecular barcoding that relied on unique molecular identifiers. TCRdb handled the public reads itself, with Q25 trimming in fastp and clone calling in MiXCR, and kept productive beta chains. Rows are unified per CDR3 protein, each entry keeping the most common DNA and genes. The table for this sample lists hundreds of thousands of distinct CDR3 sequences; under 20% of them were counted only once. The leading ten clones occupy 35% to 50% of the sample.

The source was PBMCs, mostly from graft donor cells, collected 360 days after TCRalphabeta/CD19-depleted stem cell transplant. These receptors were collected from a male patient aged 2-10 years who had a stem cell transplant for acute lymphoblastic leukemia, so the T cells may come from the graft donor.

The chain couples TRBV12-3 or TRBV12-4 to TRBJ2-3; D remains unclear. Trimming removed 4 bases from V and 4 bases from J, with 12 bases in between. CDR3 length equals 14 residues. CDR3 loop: CASSSIADSDTQYF. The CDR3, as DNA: TGTGCCAGCAGTTCCATTGCTGATTCAGATACGCAGTATTTT.

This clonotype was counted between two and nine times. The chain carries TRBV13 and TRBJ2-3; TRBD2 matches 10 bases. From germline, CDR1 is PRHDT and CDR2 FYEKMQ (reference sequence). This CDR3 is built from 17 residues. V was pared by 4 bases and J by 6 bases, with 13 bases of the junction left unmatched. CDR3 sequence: CASSSRAGGHVYDTQYF. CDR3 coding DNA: TGTGCCAGCAGCTCCCGAGCGGGGGGGCATGTTTACGATACGCAGTATTTT.

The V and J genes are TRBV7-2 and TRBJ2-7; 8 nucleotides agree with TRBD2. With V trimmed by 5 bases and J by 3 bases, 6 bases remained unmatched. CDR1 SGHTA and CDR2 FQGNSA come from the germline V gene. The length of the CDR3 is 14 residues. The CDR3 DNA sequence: TGTGCCAGCAGCCTCACTAGCGGTCTCTACGAGCAGTACTTC. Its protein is CASSLTSGLYEQYF.

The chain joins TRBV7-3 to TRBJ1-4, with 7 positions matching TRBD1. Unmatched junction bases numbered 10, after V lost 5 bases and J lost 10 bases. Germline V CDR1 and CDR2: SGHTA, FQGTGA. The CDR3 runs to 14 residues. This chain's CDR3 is CASSPGTAGGKLFF. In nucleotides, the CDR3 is TGTGCCAGCAGCCCCGGGACAGCCGGCGGAAAACTGTTTTTT.

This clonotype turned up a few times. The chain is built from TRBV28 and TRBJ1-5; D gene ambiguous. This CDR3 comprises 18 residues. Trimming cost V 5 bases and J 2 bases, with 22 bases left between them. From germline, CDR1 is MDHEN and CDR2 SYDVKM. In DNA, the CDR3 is TGTGCCAGCAGTCGGGCCGTGGGCGGGGTTAGGGGCAATCAGCCCCAGCATTTT. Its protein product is CASSRAVGGVRGNQPQHF.

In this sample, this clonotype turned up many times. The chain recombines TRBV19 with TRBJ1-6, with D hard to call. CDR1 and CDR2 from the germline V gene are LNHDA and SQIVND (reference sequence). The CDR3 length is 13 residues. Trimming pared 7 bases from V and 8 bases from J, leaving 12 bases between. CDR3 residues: CASNPVRDSPLHF. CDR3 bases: TGTGCCAGTAACCCCGTAAGGGATTCACCCCTCCACTTT.

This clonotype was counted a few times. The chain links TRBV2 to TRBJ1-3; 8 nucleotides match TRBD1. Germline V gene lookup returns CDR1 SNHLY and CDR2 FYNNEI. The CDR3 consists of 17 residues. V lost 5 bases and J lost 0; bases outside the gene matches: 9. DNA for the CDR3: TGTGCCAGCAGTAACGGACAGGGCCTTCACTCTGGAAACACCATATATTTT. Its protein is CASSNGQGLHSGNTIYF.

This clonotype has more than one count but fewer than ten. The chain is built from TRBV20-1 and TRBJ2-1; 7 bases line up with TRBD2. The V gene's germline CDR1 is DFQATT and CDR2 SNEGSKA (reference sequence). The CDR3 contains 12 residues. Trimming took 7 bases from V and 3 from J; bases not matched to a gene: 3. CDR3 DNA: TGCAGTGTCGGGGGGAACTACAATGAGCAGTTCTTC. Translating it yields CSVGGNYNEQFF.